Included here is one T cell receptor (beta chain) sequence, with context. As yet, its antigen is unknown. This specimen comes from a study of shared clonotypes between healthy human individuals. Study details: Used for every donor were three CD4 naive, three CD4 memory, two CD8 naive and one CD8 memory plate. General study results and limits: Relative to their counterparts shared across all four donors, non-shared clonotypes exhibited diminished generation probabilities.

The material for each subset, its genomic DNA, was split evenly across several immunoSEQ plates. Measured with immunoSEQ multiplex PCR; TCRdb has only the in-frame clones, and not every one. The table has about 2 million clones, around 96% seen once. CD45RO-negative, CCR7-selected cells formed the naive CD8 fraction, which excluded terminally differentiated effector memory CD45RA+ cells. The donors, all of them Caucasian adults, lived in Nashville, Tennessee. The CDR3 consists of 14 residues. The V gene end was trimmed by 0 bases and the J gene end by 7 bases; junction bases not matched to a gene: 3. Per the germline V gene, CDR1 is PRHDT and CDR2 is FYEKMQ (reference sequence).

Sequenced input: naive CD8+ T cells sorted from blood. The TCR sequence derives from a man between 18 and 29 years old in good health. The chain links TRBV13 to TRBJ2-1; 7 bases match TRBD2. CDR3 in amino acids: CASSLGGGGNEQFF. The CDR3 DNA reads TGTGCCAGCAGCTTAGGCGGGGGAGGGAATGAGCAGTTCTTC.